This record looks at one T cell receptor (beta chain) sequence and its context. Its antigen remains unidentified. The data derive from a study of cytomegalovirus exposure and HLA in healthy donors. General study findings and limits: A cluster of highly shared sequence variants was likely a sequencing artifact.

PCR used 60 Vbeta primers and 13 Jbeta primers. Clones were read by immunoSEQ multiplex PCR, and TCRdb kept only the in-frame ones, dropping some. Here the sample spans 150,000 to 200,000 clones, approximately 82% being singletons. Germline loops: CDR1 SGHVS, CDR2 FNYEAQ. This CDR3 spans 16 amino acids. Between the trimmed V and J ends, which lost 1 base and 6 bases, there was a span of 13 bases. This chain joins TRBV7-6 and TRBJ1-6, with D hard to call. The clonotype originates from a woman aged 18-29 years in good health and CMV-seropositive. Sequencing used PBMCs. Here the CDR3 DNA reads TGTGCCAGCAGCTTAGACGCGGGTTTTGGTAATTCACCCCTCCACTTT. Translation gives CASSLDAGFGNSPLHF.